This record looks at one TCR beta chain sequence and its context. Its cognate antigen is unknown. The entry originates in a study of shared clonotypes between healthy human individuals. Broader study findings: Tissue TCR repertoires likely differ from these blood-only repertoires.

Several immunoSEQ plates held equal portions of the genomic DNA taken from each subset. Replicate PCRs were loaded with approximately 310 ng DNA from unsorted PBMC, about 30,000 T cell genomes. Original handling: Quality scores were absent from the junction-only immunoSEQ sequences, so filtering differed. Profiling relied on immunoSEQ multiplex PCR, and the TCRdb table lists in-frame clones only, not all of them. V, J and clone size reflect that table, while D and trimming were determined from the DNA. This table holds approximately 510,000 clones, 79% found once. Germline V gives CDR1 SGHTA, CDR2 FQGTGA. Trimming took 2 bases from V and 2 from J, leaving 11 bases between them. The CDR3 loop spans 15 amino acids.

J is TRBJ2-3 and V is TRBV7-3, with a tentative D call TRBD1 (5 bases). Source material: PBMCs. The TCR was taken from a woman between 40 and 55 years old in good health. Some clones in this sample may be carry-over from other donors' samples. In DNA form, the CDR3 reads TGTGCCAGCAGCTTAGGGGCCGCTTTCACAGATACGCAGTATTTT. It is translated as CASSLGAAFTDTQYF.